Below are 9 T cell receptor beta chains sequenced from a single sample in a study of Ad26.COV2.S vaccination and SARS-CoV-2 variants. Treatment: 15 to 20 received Ad26.COV2.S at low or high dose, single or two shots; roughly five received placebo; per-sample allocation not given. Collection of samples fell on day 63 after the first vaccine or placebo injection. Sequenced by immunoSEQ multiplex PCR; TCRdb stores in-frame clones only, minus some. In the table there are a few hundred thousand clones, roughly 86% of which are singletons. This specimen was peripheral blood, taken in a trial of Ad26.COV2.S vaccine versus placebo. These TCRs come from a person aged 18-60 years who received the Ad26.COV2.S COVID-19 vaccine or a placebo.

The chain employs TRBV7-2 and TRBJ1-1; D gene uncertain. V shed 5 bases and J shed 5 bases, with 18 bases lying between them. This CDR3 region has 15 residues. Germline V CDR1 and CDR2: SGHTA, FQGNSA. The CDR3 nucleotides read TGTGCCAGCAGCCTATTCCCGGGGATGGGGACTGAAGCTTTCTTT. Translated, it gives CASSLFPGMGTEAFF.

The chain joins TRBV4-2 to TRBJ1-6; D is unresolved. CDR3 length: 19 residues. The V gene lost 0 bases and the J gene lost 0 bases, with 15 bases spanning the gap. CDR1 and CDR2 from the germline V gene are LGHNA and YNFKEQ. The CDR3 nucleotides read TGTGCCAGCAGCCAAGACATCAGCACCGAGAGCTCCTATAATTCACCCCTCCACTTT. It encodes CASSQDISTESSYNSPLHF.

This sequence joins TRBV19 and TRBJ2-7; 9 bases are shared with TRBD2. V lost 7 bases, J lost 3 bases, and 7 bases stayed unmatched. Germline lookup yields CDR1 LNHDA and CDR2 SQIVND (reference sequence). The CDR3 has 14 residues. CDR3 protein: CASKRAGGFYEQYF. CDR3 nucleotide sequence: TGTGCCAGTAAGCGCGCGGGGGGGTTCTACGAGCAGTACTTC.

The V call is TRBV9, the J call TRBJ2-1; weak D call: TRBD2 (5 bases). V lost 6 bases, J lost 5 bases, and 15 bases lay in between. Germline V gene lookup returns CDR1 SGDLS and CDR2 YYNGEE. This CDR3 is 14 amino acids long. The CDR3 DNA follows: TGTGCCAGCACCGCCGGGAATATTGACAATGAGCAGTTCTTC. Amino acid sequence: CASTAGNIDNEQFF.

V usage is TRBV29-1 and J usage is TRBJ2-1; 12 bases line up with TRBD2. This CDR3 region has 17 residues. The germline V gene has CDR1 SQVTM and CDR2 ANQGSEA. V lost 4 bases and J lost 9; bases outside the gene matches: 16. The CDR3: CSVASASGGGLFGEQFF. In DNA form, the CDR3 reads TGCAGCGTTGCGTCGGCTAGCGGGGGGGGCCTCTTTGGTGAGCAGTTCTTC.

This clone was counted once. V usage is TRBV4-2 and J usage is TRBJ2-3; 12 bases fit TRBD2. The CDR3 length is 20 residues. In germline, CDR1 is LGHNA, CDR2 YNFKEQ. The V segment lost 1 base and the J segment 1 base; nucleotides outside the gene matches: 12. CDR3 region: CASSQAVSSGGAVGTDTQYF. In DNA form, the CDR3 reads TGTGCCAGCAGCCAAGCGGTATCTAGCGGGGGGGCAGTCGGCACAGATACGCAGTATTTT.

The chain joins TRBV7-9 to TRBJ2-1; D perhaps matches TRBD1 (6 bases). The V gene's germline CDR1 is SEHNR and CDR2 FQNEAQ (reference sequence). The ends were cut back, 1 base at V and 9 bases at J, with 10 bases in the middle. The CDR3 is made up of 13 amino acids. Here the CDR3 DNA reads TGTGCCAGCAGCTTAGGGGGGCTGGGTGAGCAGTTCTTC. This codes for CASSLGGLGEQFF.

This chain links TRBV5-1 with TRBJ2-7; no reliable D call. Trimming removed 0 bases at V and 5 bases at J, with 12 bases between. The CDR3 spans 14 residues. In germline, CDR1 is SGHRS, CDR2 YFSETQ. The CDR3 DNA sequence: TGCGCCAGCAGCTTGGCCGGAAAAGGGAACGAGCAGTACTTC. Residues: CASSLAGKGNEQYF.

This clone was observed at least ten times. V is TRBV7-9 and J is TRBJ1-6, with TRBD1 as a possible D gene (5 bases). V was clipped by 3 bases and J by 8 bases, with 8 bases between them. The germline V gene has CDR1 SEHNR and CDR2 FQNEAQ (reference sequence). The CDR3 covers 13 residues. CDR3 region: CASSLGDYSPLHF. DNA for the CDR3: TGTGCCAGCAGCTTGGGGGACTATTCACCCCTCCACTTT.